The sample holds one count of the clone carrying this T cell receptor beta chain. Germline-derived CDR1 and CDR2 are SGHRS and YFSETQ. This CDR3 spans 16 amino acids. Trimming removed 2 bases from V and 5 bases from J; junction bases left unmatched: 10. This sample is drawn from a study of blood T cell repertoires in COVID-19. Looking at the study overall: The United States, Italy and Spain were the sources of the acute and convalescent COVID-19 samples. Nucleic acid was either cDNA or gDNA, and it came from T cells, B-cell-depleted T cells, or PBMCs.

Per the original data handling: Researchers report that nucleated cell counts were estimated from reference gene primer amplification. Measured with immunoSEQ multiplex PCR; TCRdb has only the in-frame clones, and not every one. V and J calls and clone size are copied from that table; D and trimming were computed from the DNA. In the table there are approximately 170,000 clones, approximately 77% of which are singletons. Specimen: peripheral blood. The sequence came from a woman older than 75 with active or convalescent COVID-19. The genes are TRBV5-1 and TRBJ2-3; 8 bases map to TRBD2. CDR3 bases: TGCGCCAGCAGCTTCAGCGGGAGTGGCGTTGGAGATACGCAGTATTTT. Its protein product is CASSFSGSGVGDTQYF.